Following are 28 T cell receptor beta chains from one sample sequenced in a study of blood T cell repertoires in COVID-19. Sequenced by immunoSEQ multiplex PCR; TCRdb stores in-frame clones only, minus some. This sample yields 100,000 to 150,000 clones, of which less than 90% are seen a single time; 1.4% to 1.5% belongs to the top ten. Sequencing was performed on peripheral blood. Receptor source: a man aged 60 to 69 with acute or convalescent COVID-19.

The V gene is TRBV6-6, the J gene TRBJ1-2; a possible D gene is TRBD1 (5 bases). CDR3 size: 14 residues. V lost 0 bases and J 3 bases, leaving 8 bases between the germline ends. From germline, CDR1 is MNHNY and CDR2 SVGAGI (reference sequence). This CDR3 is CASSYSGGHYGYTF. For the CDR3, the DNA is TGTGCCAGCAGTTACTCCGGGGGACACTATGGCTACACCTTC.

This chain uses TRBV19 with TRBJ2-2; D not certain. CDR1 and CDR2 (germline): LNHDA, SQIVND (reference sequence). Between the trimmed V and J ends, which lost 3 bases and 0 bases, there was a span of 17 bases. This CDR3 is built from 18 residues. The CDR3 DNA sequence: TGTGCCAGTAGTATTGGGTCCTGGAGACGAACGAACACCGGGGAGCTGTTTTTT. Translated, it gives CASSIGSWRRTNTGELFF.

The J gene is TRBJ2-4, the V gene TRBV9, with 16 bases fitting TRBD2. V gave up 3 bases and J gave up 0 bases; unmatched junction bases: 18. This CDR3 region has 23 residues. Germline V CDR1 and CDR2: SGDLS, YYNGEE. The CDR3 DNA reads TGTGCCAGCAGCGCCGACGGGACTAGCGGGAGGGCGACAGTGCGGCGAGCCAAAAACATTCAGTACTTC. Translated: CASSADGTSGRATVRRAKNIQYF. The full variable domain, rest sourced from reference TRBV9 and TRBJ2-4, is DSGVTQTPKHLITATGQRVTLRCSPRSGDLSVYWYQQSLDQGLQFLIQYYNGEERAKGNILERFSAQQFPDLHSELNLSSLELGDSALYFCASSADGTSGRATVRRAKNIQYFGAGTRLSVL.

The chain combines TRBV6-6 with TRBJ1-1, with 7 bases matching TRBD1. This CDR3 is 13 amino acids long. The germline gives CDR1 MNHNY, CDR2 SVGAGI (reference sequence). J was trimmed by 8 bases and V by 6 bases; bases with no gene match: 9. Written as DNA, the CDR3 is TGTGCCAGCAGCATGATCAGGGGGAGAGAAGCTTTCTTT. Encoded protein: CASSMIRGREAFF.

CDR3 nucleotides: TGCGCCAGCAGCTTGGAAGGGGGCACTAATGAAAAACTGTTTTTT. Its translation: CASSLEGGTNEKLFF. This chain links TRBV5-1 with TRBJ1-4; 7 bases align to TRBD1. CDR3 length: 15 amino acids. V trimming: 0 bases; J trimming: 2 bases; junction bases outside the gene matches: 1. Germline CDR1 is SGHRS and CDR2 is YFSETQ.

The chain combines TRBV7-3 with TRBJ2-5; TRBD2 aligns across 8 bases. Germline V lookup: CDR1 SGHTA, CDR2 FQGTGA. The J segment lost 4 bases and the V segment lost 6 bases, leaving 10 bases of the junction unmatched. The CDR3 runs to 15 residues. The CDR3 loop is CASRLGLAPGETQYF. CDR3 coding DNA: TGTGCCAGCAGGCTAGGACTAGCTCCTGGAGAGACCCAGTACTTC.

This clone showed up just once. The chain joins TRBV5-1 to TRBJ2-5, with 7 bases lining up with TRBD2. The germline gives CDR1 SGHRS, CDR2 YFSETQ. The CDR3 covers 13 residues. Trimming at V came to 4 bases and at J to 5 bases, leaving 5 bases not matched to a gene. CDR3 loop: CASSGGGLETQYF. CDR3 DNA sequence: TGCGCCAGCAGCGGGGGGGGACTTGAGACCCAGTACTTC. The full variable domain, rest sourced from reference TRBV5-1 and TRBJ2-5, is KAGVTQTPRYLIKTRGQQVTLSCSPISGHRSVSWYQQTPGQGLQFLFEYFSETQRNKGNFPGRFSGRQFSNSRSEMNVSTLELGDSALYLCASSGGGLETQYFGPGTRLLVL.

This clone was detected once. This may be a read error, as it is one base from a much larger clone. The sample holds other DNA sequences that translate to the same CDR3. The rearrangement links TRBV7-9 to TRBJ2-3; 9 bases are a match to TRBD1. Germline lookup yields CDR1 SEHNR and CDR2 FQNEAQ (reference sequence). The CDR3 has 15 residues. J gave up 3 bases and V 1 base, and 2 bases lay outside the gene matches. The CDR3 spells CASSLDRGLTDTQYF. CDR3 coding DNA: TGTGCCAGCAGCTTAGACAGGGGGCTAACAGATACGCAGTATTTT.

The chain uses TRBV24-1 and TRBJ2-1, with 7 bases aligning to TRBD1. The CDR3 covers 15 residues. V lost 2 bases and J lost 8; bases outside the gene matches: 8. Germline CDR1 KGHDR, CDR2 SFDVKD. The CDR3 sequence is CATSDWPGGGHEQFF. CDR3 sequence (DNA): TGTGCCACCAGTGATTGGCCAGGGGGTGGCCATGAGCAGTTCTTC.

This rearrangement joins TRBV5-1 to TRBJ2-2, with D possibly matching TRBD1 (6 bases). CDR1 and CDR2 (germline): SGHRS, YFSETQ. The CDR3 covers 15 residues. The germline V and J ends were trimmed by 4 bases and 7 bases, with 17 bases remaining between them. The CDR3 sequence: CASSLQVRGIGELFF. DNA of the CDR3: TGCGCCAGCAGCCTACAGGTCAGGGGAATCGGGGAGCTGTTTTTT.

The sample holds a few counts of this clone. The V gene is TRBV19, the J gene TRBJ2-3; 14 bases align to TRBD2. The CDR3 is 17 amino acids. CDR1 and CDR2 (germline): LNHDA, SQIVND (reference sequence). J lost 11 bases, V lost 3 bases, and 13 bases had no gene match. The CDR3 region is CASSIPRRLAGGREQYF. DNA for the CDR3: TGTGCCAGTAGTATCCCGAGACGACTAGCGGGAGGGAGGGAGCAGTATTTT.

The rearrangement uses TRBV5-4 and TRBJ1-6, with TRBD1 matching over 7 bases. Germline V gene sequence: CDR1 SGHNT, CDR2 YYREEE (reference sequence). Trimming took 4 bases from V and 6 from J; bases not matched to a gene: 4. The CDR3 contains 14 residues. Here the CDR3 DNA reads TGTGCCAGCAGCCCCTACAGGGGTAATTCACCCCTCCACTTT. This sequence encodes CASSPYRGNSPLHF.

The J gene is TRBJ2-7, the V gene TRBV6-1; a weak D match, TRBD1 (6 bases). Trimming pared 3 bases from V and 4 bases from J, leaving 13 bases between. Germline loops: CDR1 MNHNS, CDR2 SASEGT. There are 14 residues in the CDR3. The CDR3 region has the DNA TGTGCCAGCAGTGAGAGGACAGCAATTTACGAGCAGTACTTC. It encodes CASSERTAIYEQYF.

This chain uses TRBV27 with TRBJ1-5; TRBD1 matches 9 bases. With V trimmed by 6 bases and J by 6 bases, 3 bases remained unmatched. This CDR3 has 13 residues. CDR1 is MNHEY, CDR2 SMNVEV, per germline (reference sequence). The CDR3 region has the DNA TGTGCCAGCAGGACAGGGGGAGGTCAGCCCCAGCATTTT. The encoded protein is CASRTGGGQPQHF.

The gene calls are TRBV24-1 and TRBJ2-1, with 11 positions matching TRBD2. The length of the CDR3 is 15 residues. After removal of 3 bases from V and 4 bases from J, the junction contained 1 base not matched to a gene. Germline V CDR1 and CDR2: KGHDR, SFDVKD. The CDR3 is CATSDRLAGYNEQFF. The DNA of the CDR3 is TGTGCCACCAGTGATCGACTAGCGGGGTACAATGAGCAGTTCTTC.

In DNA, the CDR3 is TGTGCCAGTAGTATTGGACTAGGGCCGCAAGAGACCCAGTACTTC. Its translation is CASSIGLGPQETQYF. The V gene is TRBV19, the J gene TRBJ2-5; 7 positions match TRBD2. The V gene end was trimmed by 3 bases and the J gene end by 2 bases; junction bases not matched to a gene: 6. There are 15 residues in the CDR3. The germline CDR1 and CDR2 sequences are LNHDA and SQIVND (reference sequence).

This chain uses TRBV2 with TRBJ1-5; no reliable D call. This CDR3 has 15 amino acids. Germline CDR1 SNHLY, CDR2 FYNNEI. Trimming stripped 2 bases from V and 1 base from J, with 9 bases between. CDR3 sequence (DNA): TGTGCCAGCAGTGAAATGACCGGGAGCAATCAGCCCCAGCATTTT. It codes for CASSEMTGSNQPQHF. Variable domain in full (rest from reference TRBV2 and TRBJ1-5): EPEVTQTPSHQVTQMGQEVILRCVPISNHLYFYWYRQILGQKVEFLVSFYNNEISEKSEIFDDQFSVERPDGSNFTLKIRSTKLEDSAMYFCASSEMTGSNQPQHFGDGTRLSIL.

This chain's CDR3 is CASSQGQYNSPLHF. The CDR3 DNA reads TGTGCCAGCAGCCAGGGACAGTATAATTCACCCCTCCACTTT. V usage is TRBV7-2 and J usage is TRBJ1-6, with 7 bases matching TRBD1. The CDR3 extends over 14 amino acids. V shed 5 bases and J 4 bases; nucleotides not matched to a gene: 2. Per the germline V gene, CDR1 is SGHTA and CDR2 is FQGNSA. Full variable domain (remainder filled in from reference TRBV7-2 and TRBJ1-6): GAGVSQSPSNKVTEKGKDVELRCDPISGHTALYWYRQSLGQGLEFLIYFQGNSAPDKSGLPSDRFSAERTGGSVSTLTIQRTQQEDSAVYLCASSQGQYNSPLHFGNGTRLTVT.

The chain couples TRBV18 to TRBJ1-2, with D possibly being TRBD1 (5 bases). The germline V gene has CDR1 KGHSH and CDR2 LQKENI. The V end was cut by 0 bases, the J end by 6 bases, with 14 bases between. This CDR3 is built from 15 residues. Written as DNA, the CDR3 is TGTGCCAGCTCACCACCCCACCGGGGGAACAATGGCTACACCTTC. Encoded protein: CASSPPHRGNNGYTF.

The chain joins TRBV7-2 to TRBJ1-1; unclear D gene. Between the trimmed V and J ends, which lost 3 bases and 0 bases, there was a span of 5 bases. Germline V lookup: CDR1 SGHTA, CDR2 FQGNSA. This CDR3 spans 13 amino acids. The CDR3 is CASSFTVNTEAFF. The CDR3 bases are TGTGCCAGCAGCTTTACTGTGAACACTGAAGCTTTCTTT.

The chain is built from TRBV7-7 and TRBJ2-5, with 7 bases aligning to TRBD2. CDR1 and CDR2 from the germline V gene are SSHAT and FNYEAQ (reference sequence). The junction had 9 bases not matched to a gene; V was cut back by 6 bases and J by 2 bases. The CDR3 totals 15 residues. This chain's CDR3 is CASSMRLAKQETQYF. The CDR3 DNA is TGTGCCAGCAGTATGAGACTAGCCAAGCAAGAGACCCAGTACTTC.

V usage is TRBV19 and J usage is TRBJ1-1; D might be TRBD1 (5 bases). V shed 4 bases and J shed 4 bases, with 16 bases lying between them. CDR1 and CDR2 (germline): LNHDA, SQIVND (reference sequence). This CDR3 has 15 residues. CDR3 amino acids: CASSSSGSGGTEAFF. The CDR3 nucleotides read TGTGCCAGTAGTAGCTCAGGGTCGGGAGGCACTGAAGCTTTCTTT. The whole variable domain, filled in from reference TRBV19 and TRBJ1-1, reads DGGITQSPKYLFRKEGQNVTLSCEQNLNHDAMYWYRQDPGQGLRLIYYSQIVNDFQKGDIAEGYSVSREKKESFPLTVTSAQKNPTAFYLCASSSSGSGGTEAFFGQGTRLTVV.

The CDR3 protein is CASSLSNQGAGNSPLHF. CDR3 sequence (DNA): TGCGCCAGCAGCCTCTCCAACCAGGGGGCCGGGAATTCACCCCTCCACTTT. V usage is TRBV5-1 and J usage is TRBJ1-6, with TRBD1 identical over 8 bases. CDR1 and CDR2 from the germline V gene are SGHRS and YFSETQ. The CDR3 spans 17 residues. The V and J ends lost 4 bases and 7 bases, in that order; junction bases with no gene match: 13.

V usage is TRBV4-1 and J usage is TRBJ1-3; D is unclear. The CDR3 runs to 15 residues. V dropped 0 bases and J dropped 2 bases, with 8 bases sitting between them. The germline CDR1 and CDR2 sequences are MGHRA and YSYEKL. CDR3 coding DNA: TGCGCCAGCAGCCAAGATCGGTTCGCTGGAAACACCATATATTTT. Its protein is CASSQDRFAGNTIYF.

This chain uses TRBV6-5 with TRBJ1-4; no clear D gene. V was trimmed by 7 bases and J by 4 bases, leaving 13 bases between them. CDR1 is MNHEY and CDR2 is SVGAGI in the germline V gene. The CDR3 extends over 14 amino acids. CDR3 sequence reads: CASTLSGGNEKLFF. The CDR3 coding sequence is TGTGCCAGCACCCTGAGCGGTGGTAATGAAAAACTGTTTTTT.

This clone occurred once. V gene TRBV5-4 combines with J gene TRBJ2-1, with D tentatively TRBD1 (5 bases). V lost 3 bases and J 5 bases, leaving 9 bases between the germline ends. The CDR3 sequence is 13 residues long. The V gene's germline CDR1 is SGHNT and CDR2 YYREEE (reference sequence). The CDR3 here is CASSSTVHNEQFF. The CDR3 DNA reads TGTGCCAGCAGCTCGACAGTGCACAATGAGCAGTTCTTC.

This sequence joins TRBV7-9 and TRBJ1-1; D gene uncertain. V dropped 1 base and J dropped 1 base, with 10 bases sitting between them. Germline CDR1 SEHNR, CDR2 FQNEAQ (reference sequence). The CDR3 sequence is 15 residues long. This CDR3 is CASSLVGVENTEAFF. In nucleotides, the CDR3 is TGTGCCAGCAGCTTAGTGGGCGTCGAGAACACTGAAGCTTTCTTT. Variable domain in full (rest from reference TRBV7-9 and TRBJ1-1): DTGVSQNPRHKITKRGQNVTFRCDPISEHNRLYWYRQTLGQGPEFLTYFQNEAQLEKSRLLSDRFSAERPKGSFSTLEIQRTEQGDSAMYLCASSLVGVENTEAFFGQGTRLTVV.

The J gene is TRBJ2-2, the V gene TRBV11-2; maybe TRBD1 (5 bases). The CDR3 is made up of 19 amino acids. Germline CDR1 reads SGHAT; CDR2 reads FQNNGV. The V end lost 4 bases, the J end lost 2 bases, and 23 bases lay between the germline ends. CDR3 protein: CASSSEGYIKGINTGELFF. The CDR3 DNA follows: TGTGCCAGCAGCTCAGAAGGGTATATTAAGGGGATAAACACCGGGGAGCTGTTTTTT.